These T cell receptor beta chains were read from a single sample in a study of blood T cell repertoires in COVID-19. Data came from immunoSEQ multiplex PCR; TCRdb stores just in-frame clones and leaves some out. This sample yields 350,000 to 450,000 clones, of which 85% are seen a single time; roughly 3.6% belongs to the top ten. Material: peripheral blood. The receptor set was obtained from a young woman with acute or convalescent COVID-19. CDR3s include the opening cysteine and the closing phenylalanine or tryptophan. D genes are given only for firm matches. Not every row has a clone size; where given, it reads once, few, many or a size class.

>TRBJ2-3|-|TRBV5-4|-
TGTGCCAGCAGCTTGGGGCGGAGCACAGATACGCAGTATTTT
CASSLGRSTDTQYF
>TRBJ1-2|-|TRBV15|TRBD1
TGTGCCACCAGCAGAGGGGGGACAGGGGGCCAAGCTAACTATGGCTACACCTTC
CATSRGGTGGQANYGYTF
>TRBJ2-5|-|TRBV10-3|TRBD1
TGTGCCATCAGCGGGACAGGGGGTCAAGAGACCCAGTACTTC
CAISGTGGQETQYF
>TRBJ1-2|-|TRBV10-3|-
TGTGCCATCAGTGAGTCTAGCTATGGCTACACCTTC
CAISESSYGYTF
>TRBJ1-3|few|TRBV6-5|-
TGTGCCAGCAGGGTCGGGTTATCTGGAAACACCATATATTTT
CASRVGLSGNTIYF
>TRBJ1-1|few|TRBV3-1/TRBV3-2|-
TGTGCCAGCCGCCGGGAGGGCGCTGAAGCTTTCTTT
CASRREGAEAFF
>TRBJ2-1|-|TRBV4-1|-
TGCGCCAGCAGCCAATTGGGCAATCTCTTCTACAATGAGCAGTTCTTC
CASSQLGNLFYNEQFF
>TRBJ1-1|-|TRBV19|-
TGTGCCAGTAACGGGAATCGGAACACTGAAGCTTTCTTT
CASNGNRNTEAFF
>TRBJ2-7|-|TRBV15|-
TGTGCCACCAGCATTACAGGGAGCTCCTACGAGCAGTACTTC
CATSITGSSYEQYF
>TRBJ2-7|-|TRBV4-2|-
TGTGCCAGCAGCCAACCTACCGGGAACTCCTACGAGCAGTACTTC
CASSQPTGNSYEQYF
>TRBJ1-5|-|TRBV2|-
TGTGCCAGCAGTGAACGGACAGCTCAGCCCCAGCATTTT
CASSERTAQPQHF
>TRBJ1-1|-|TRBV4-1|TRBD1
TGCGCCAGCAGCCCGGGACAGCAAGTGAACACTGAAGCTTTCTTT
CASSPGQQVNTEAFF
>TRBJ2-3|-|TRBV9|-
TGTGCCAGCAGCGTAGCCGGGATGGAAGATACGCAGTATTTT
CASSVAGMEDTQYF